A single sample is the source of the 32 T cell receptor beta chains below, sequenced in a study of memory CD8 T cells in hepatitis C reinfection. As for time point: peak reinfection, 3 to 8 weeks after reinfection detection. Sorted cells were sequenced directly ex vivo without any in vitro expansion. Assay used: immunoSEQ multiplex PCR; TCRdb lists only in-frame clones, some missing. The sample shows fewer than 50,000 clones, approximately 88% of them seen only once. The specimen was naive CD8+ T cells sorted from blood. These TCRs come from a man aged 18-30 years with hepatitis C virus infection.

The chain combines TRBV4-3 with TRBJ2-2, with TRBD2 as a possible D gene (5 bases). This CDR3 region has 16 residues. The germline CDR1 and CDR2 sequences are LGHNA and YSLEER. V was trimmed by 0 bases and J by 1 base, leaving 9 bases between them. The CDR3 is CASSQDWRQNTGELFF. CDR3 coding DNA: TGCGCCAGCAGCCAAGATTGGAGGCAGAACACCGGGGAGCTGTTTTTT.

This clone appeared once. This chain connects TRBV4-1 to TRBJ2-1; TRBD2 aligns across 12 bases. The V and J ends lost 8 bases and 9 bases, in that order; junction bases with no gene match: 8. Germline-derived CDR1 and CDR2 are MGHRA and YSYEKL. The CDR3 consists of 14 residues. The chain's CDR3 is CASRGELAGGEQFF. In DNA, the CDR3 is TGCGCCAGCCGCGGGGAACTAGCGGGAGGTGAGCAGTTCTTC.

This sequence joins TRBV5-4 and TRBJ2-7; D perhaps matches TRBD1 (6 bases). The V gene lost 2 bases and the J gene lost 5 bases, with 11 bases spanning the gap. Germline loops: CDR1 SGHNT, CDR2 YYREEE (reference sequence). The CDR3 runs to 13 residues. CDR3 nucleotide sequence: TGTGCCAGCAGCTTCCAGGGGTCCAACGAGCAGTACTTC. It is translated as CASSFQGSNEQYF. Drawing the rest from reference TRBV5-4 and TRBJ2-7, the complete variable domain is ETGVTQSPTHLIKTRGQQVTLRCSSQSGHNTVSWYQQALGQGPQFIFQYYREEENGRGNFPPRFSGLQFPNYSSELNVNALELDDSALYLCASSFQGSNEQYFGPGTRLTVT.

The chain combines TRBV19 with TRBJ1-6, with D uncertain. V gave up 6 bases and J gave up 10 bases, with 19 bases separating them. The CDR3 runs 15 residues. Germline CDR1 LNHDA, CDR2 SQIVND (reference sequence). The CDR3 DNA follows: TGTGCCAGTAGGGGAGGAGGAGGTTGGCGGTCACCCCTCCACTTT. Its protein is CASRGGGGWRSPLHF.

This rearrangement joins TRBV13 to TRBJ2-2; possible D gene TRBD1, 5 bases. The ends were cut back, 5 bases at V and 5 bases at J, with 15 bases in the middle. CDR3 length: 15 amino acids. CDR1 and CDR2 (germline): PRHDT, FYEKMQ (reference sequence). In DNA, the CDR3 is TGTGCCAGCAGCCTATTGGCCCAGGGAACCGGGGAGCTGTTTTTT. Translating gives CASSLLAQGTGELFF.

The gene calls are TRBV5-1 and TRBJ1-1; tentatively, D is TRBD1 (5 bases). Germline values: CDR1 SGHRS, CDR2 YFSETQ. This CDR3 is 15 amino acids long. V was pared by 2 bases and J by 2 bases, with 13 bases between. CDR3 nucleotide sequence: TGCGCCAGCAGCTTCCAGTGGGGGGGAAACACTGAAGCTTTCTTT. It codes for CASSFQWGGNTEAFF.

The chain joins TRBV28 to TRBJ2-7, with 12 bases aligning to TRBD2. Trimming at V came to 4 bases and at J to 0 bases, leaving 7 bases not matched to a gene. Germline CDR1 and CDR2: MDHEN and SYDVKM. The CDR3 consists of 17 residues. The CDR3 coding sequence is TGTGCCAGCAGTTCGGGACTAGCGGGCGCCTCCTCCTACGAGCAGTACTTC. This encodes CASSSGLAGASSYEQYF.

This chain connects TRBV5-6 to TRBJ2-5; 7 bases agree with TRBD1. From germline, CDR1 is SGHDT and CDR2 YYEEEE. J gave up 0 bases and V 4 bases, and 6 bases lay outside the gene matches. The CDR3 has 15 residues. The CDR3: CASSPVRGHQETQYF. CDR3 bases: TGTGCCAGCAGCCCCGTGAGGGGGCACCAAGAGACCCAGTACTTC.

The genes are TRBV6-5 and TRBJ1-1, with D uncertain. Germline loops: CDR1 MNHEY, CDR2 SVGAGI. The CDR3 has 14 amino acids. V was shortened by 6 bases and J by 4 bases, with 15 bases between the two germline ends. The CDR3 nucleotides are TGTGCCAGCAGCCGATTCGGGTCGAGCACTGAAGCTTTCTTT. Amino acids: CASSRFGSSTEAFF.

The chain couples TRBV21-1 to TRBJ2-7; the table's D call TRBD1 went unverified against the DNA. TRBV21-1 corresponds to a pseudogene. The CDR3 runs to 15 residues. The CDR3 loop is CASSNPTGFRPREYV. DNA of the CDR3: TGTGCCAGCAGCAACCCGACAGGGTTCAGGCCTCGGGAGTACGTC.

The chain links TRBV11-2 to TRBJ2-7; the D gene is possibly TRBD2 (5 bases). The CDR3 covers 15 residues. V shed 4 bases and J shed 4 bases, with 17 bases lying between them. Per germline, CDR1 SGHAT and CDR2 FQNNGV. CDR3 in amino acids: CASSSILATVYEQYF. CDR3 nucleotides: TGTGCCAGCAGCTCAATCTTAGCGACTGTGTACGAGCAGTACTTC.

The sample holds a few counts of this clone. The chain carries TRBV5-4 and TRBJ1-1, with TRBD1 as a possible D gene (5 bases). The CDR3 totals 14 residues. Trimming removed 5 bases at V and 0 bases at J, with 11 bases between. Germline V gene lookup returns CDR1 SGHNT and CDR2 YYREEE (reference sequence). The CDR3 DNA reads TGTGCCAGCAGATCGACAGAAATGAACACTGAAGCTTTCTTT. This encodes CASRSTEMNTEAFF.

The chain combines TRBV29-1 with TRBJ2-1; 9 bases are a match to TRBD2. This CDR3 is built from 14 residues. Germline-derived CDR1 and CDR2 are SQVTM and ANQGSEA. Germline trimming cut 2 bases from V and 8 bases from J; bases unmatched to any gene: 7. The CDR3 nucleotides read TGCAGCGTTGAAAAGGAGCTAGCGGGGTATGAGCAGTTCTTC. Its translation is CSVEKELAGYEQFF.

This chain connects TRBV4-1 to TRBJ2-5, with 8 bases that match TRBD2. CDR3 size: 16 residues. From germline, CDR1 is MGHRA and CDR2 YSYEKL. V lost 4 bases, J lost 2 bases, and 9 bases stayed unmatched. CDR3: CASSPAPSGYQETQYF. The CDR3 DNA reads TGCGCCAGCAGCCCGGCCCCTAGCGGGTATCAAGAGACCCAGTACTTC.

V and J are TRBV7-8 and TRBJ1-5, with TRBD1 as a possible D gene (5 bases). Germline assignment: CDR1 SGHVS and CDR2 FQNEAQ. The CDR3 covers 16 residues. V lost 1 base and J 1 base, leaving 11 bases between the germline ends. The CDR3: CASSLGGRVSNQPQHF. CDR3 sequence (DNA): TGTGCCAGCAGCTTAGGTGGCAGGGTAAGCAATCAGCCCCAGCATTTT.

The V call is TRBV7-9, the J call TRBJ2-2; the D gene is possibly TRBD2 (5 bases). This CDR3 has 13 residues. In germline, CDR1 is SEHNR, CDR2 FQNEAQ (reference sequence). V was shortened by 3 bases and J by 5 bases, with 7 bases between the two germline ends. CDR3 sequence (DNA): TGTGCCAGCAGCTTGTGGGAGACCGGGGAGCTGTTTTTT. Translating gives CASSLWETGELFF.

This chain connects TRBV29-1 to TRBJ2-3; D is possibly TRBD2 (6 bases). V was cut by 6 bases and J by 3 bases, with 13 bases left in between. CDR1 SQVTM and CDR2 ANQGSEA come from the germline V gene. This CDR3 has 13 residues. The CDR3 is CSVFGGYTDTQYF. CDR3 DNA sequence: TGCAGCGTGTTCGGGGGATATACAGATACGCAGTATTTT.

The V call is TRBV5-8, the J call TRBJ2-3; D ambiguous. V lost 3 bases to trimming and J lost 6 bases, with 11 bases between them. The CDR3 has 13 amino acids. Germline lookup yields CDR1 SGHTS and CDR2 YDEGEE. The CDR3 DNA reads TGTGCCAGCAGCTCCGGAGAGGTGGATACGCAGTATTTT. Translation: CASSSGEVDTQYF.

The rearrangement links TRBV27 to TRBJ2-7; D not certain. Trimming removed 0 bases at V and 6 bases at J, with 9 bases between. The CDR3 covers 13 residues. CDR1 is MNHEY, CDR2 SMNVEV, per germline (reference sequence). The CDR3 region is CASSLSSGLEQYF. CDR3 bases: TGTGCCAGCAGTTTATCGAGTGGGCTCGAGCAGTACTTC.

The chain joins TRBV7-8 to TRBJ2-2; no definite D call. The CDR3 is 15 residues long. Germline-derived CDR1 and CDR2 are SGHVS and FQNEAQ. Trimming pared 4 bases from V and 2 bases from J, leaving 11 bases between. The CDR3 DNA reads as TGTGCCAGCAGCTCTCCGACTCATAACACCGGGGAGCTGTTTTTT. This translates into CASSSPTHNTGELFF. The full variable domain, completed using reference TRBV7-8 and TRBJ2-2, is GAGVSQSPRYKVAKRGQDVALRCDPISGHVSLFWYQQALGQGPEFLTYFQNEAQLDKSGLPSDRFFAERPEGSVSTLKIQRTQQEDSAVYLCASSSPTHNTGELFFGEGSRLTVL.

This clone was seen just once. V gene TRBV11-2 combines with J gene TRBJ2-3; the match to TRBD2 covers 10 bases. Trimming cost V 4 bases and J 0 bases; bases outside gene matches: 4. CDR1 SGHAT and CDR2 FQNNGV come from the germline V gene. The CDR3 has 16 amino acids. Here the CDR3 DNA reads TGTGCCAGCAGCTCCCGGACTAGCGGCAGCACAGATACGCAGTATTTT. Its protein product is CASSSRTSGSTDTQYF.

This chain's CDR3 is CASSQAQGGNSPLHF. CDR3 DNA: TGTGCCAGCAGCCAAGCGCAGGGCGGCAATTCACCCCTCCACTTT. The chain joins TRBV7-9 to TRBJ1-6, with D possibly TRBD1 on 5 matching bases. This CDR3 contains 15 residues. Germline CDR1 reads SEHNR; CDR2 reads FQNEAQ (reference sequence). The V end lost 5 bases, the J end lost 7 bases, and 15 bases lay between the germline ends.

In DNA form, the CDR3 reads TGTGCCAGCAGCTACGGGGTTATGAACACTGAAGCTTTCTTT. This translates into CASSYGVMNTEAFF. The chain combines TRBV7-8 with TRBJ1-1, with D uncertain. The CDR3 is 14 amino acids. V lost 4 bases and J lost 0, with 9 bases in between. Germline V CDR1 and CDR2: SGHVS, FQNEAQ.

This clone has more than one count but fewer than ten. CDR3: CASSSGANVLTF. CDR3 coding DNA: TGTGCCAGCAGTAGCGGGGCCAACGTCCTGACTTTC. V and J are TRBV6-5 and TRBJ2-6; D gene uncertain. V lost 5 bases to trimming and J lost 4 bases, with 3 bases between them. CDR1 and CDR2 from the germline V gene are MNHEY and SVGAGI. This CDR3 is built from 12 residues.

The chain joins TRBV7-9 to TRBJ1-2; perhaps TRBD1 as D (6 bases). The germline CDR1 and CDR2 sequences are SEHNR and FQNEAQ (reference sequence). Trimming cost V 4 bases and J 3 bases, with 12 bases left between them. The CDR3 contains 14 residues. The CDR3 DNA sequence: TGTGCCAGCAGCTCCGGGACAAAATACTATGGCTACACCTTC. This gives the protein CASSSGTKYYGYTF.

This sequence joins TRBV2 and TRBJ2-7, with a tentative D call TRBD2 (7 bases). V lost 6 bases and J 6 bases, leaving 12 bases between the germline ends. The CDR3 is 12 residues long. CDR1 is SNHLY and CDR2 is FYNNEI in the germline V gene. As DNA, the CDR3 is TGTGCCAGCAGCCCGGGGGGCGGCGAGCAGTACTTC. It translates to CASSPGGGEQYF.

This chain connects TRBV9 to TRBJ2-1; possibly TRBD1 for D (5 bases). The CDR3 is made up of 14 amino acids. Germline CDR1 and CDR2: SGDLS and YYNGEE. V shed 0 bases and J shed 9 bases, with 13 bases lying between them. CDR3 nucleotide sequence: TGTGCCAGCAGCGTAGGGCAGGGCCGTACTGAGCAGTTCTTC. Its protein is CASSVGQGRTEQFF.

The chain carries TRBV5-6 and TRBJ2-1; D unclear. The CDR3 is 12 amino acids. Trimming removed 5 bases from V and 2 bases from J, with 5 bases in between. Germline lookup yields CDR1 SGHDT and CDR2 YYEEEE. Here the CDR3 DNA reads TGTGCCAGCAGTCAGACCTACAATGAGCAGTTCTTC. Its translation is CASSQTYNEQFF. Supplemented by reference TRBV5-6 and TRBJ2-1, the full variable domain reads DAGVTQSPTHLIKTRGQQVTLRCSPKSGHDTVSWYQQALGQGPQFIFQYYEEEERQRGNFPDRFSGHQFPNYSSELNVNALLLGDSALYLCASSQTYNEQFFGPGTRLTVL.

This sequence joins TRBV7-9 and TRBJ1-3; D is unresolved. Germline V gene data show CDR1 as SEHNR and CDR2 as FQNEAQ (reference sequence). The V end was cut by 1 base, the J end by 0 bases, with 13 bases between. The CDR3 runs to 17 residues. CDR3 nucleotides: TGTGCCAGCAGCTTAGGGGCAGTTACTCTCTCTGGAAACACCATATATTTT. Translated, it gives CASSLGAVTLSGNTIYF.

The V gene is TRBV28, the J gene TRBJ2-3; TRBD1 matches at 7 bases. Losses at the gene ends were 8 bases for V and 2 bases for J; bases not matched to a gene: 10. The CDR3 covers 15 residues. CDR1 MDHEN and CDR2 SYDVKM come from the germline V gene. The CDR3 loop is CASFTDRSYTDTQYF. The CDR3 DNA is TGTGCCAGCTTCACGGACAGGAGCTACACAGATACGCAGTATTTT.

CDR3 DNA sequence: TGTGCCAGCAGTTCCCCCCGGGATCCCTACCGATCCTACGAGCAGTACGTC. Its translation is CASSSPRDPYRSYEQYV. The chain carries TRBV21-1 and TRBJ2-7; TRBD2 is taken as the D call from the table, unchecked against the DNA. TRBV21-1 is flagged as a pseudogene. There are 17 residues in the CDR3.

The chain recombines TRBV4-1 with TRBJ2-2; 7 bases map to TRBD2. The CDR3 is 17 amino acids. Germline values: CDR1 MGHRA, CDR2 YSYEKL. The V segment lost 4 bases and the J segment 7 bases; nucleotides outside the gene matches: 15. The CDR3 here is CASSLWTSEAAGGELFF. Written as DNA, the CDR3 is TGCGCCAGCAGCCTTTGGACTAGTGAGGCAGCGGGCGGGGAGCTGTTTTTT.